This T cell receptor (beta chain) appears in the sequencing data of a study of early T cells in non-severe SARS-CoV-2 infection. This clonotype came up a few times. Each CDR3 protein is one row after TCRdb ran MiXCR on the 5' RACE reads. The sample consists of 75,000 to 95,000 distinct CDR3 sequences, around 17% of them appearing once. This TCR was sampled from an adult who was a healthcare worker with PCR-confirmed SARS-CoV-2 infection or an uninfected control (not recorded which). The specimen comprised whole blood, sampled at baseline.

In DNA, the CDR3 is TGTGCCAGCAGCCCCAGACTAGACAATGAGCAGTTCTTC. It is translated as CASSPRLDNEQFF. This chain joins TRBV5-4 and TRBJ2-1, with D possibly matching TRBD2 (6 bases). This CDR3 spans 13 amino acids. Trimming removed 4 bases at V and 5 bases at J, with 10 bases between. The germline CDR1 and CDR2 sequences are SGHNT and YYREEE (reference sequence).